This TCR beta chain was found in a study of cytomegalovirus exposure and HLA in healthy donors. In regard to this clone: Its antigen is still unknown.

The germline V gene has CDR1 SEHNR and CDR2 FQNEAQ (reference sequence). Trimming took 1 base from V and 2 from J; bases not matched to a gene: 4. The CDR3 sequence is 15 residues long. Findings of the study overall: The availability of immune exposure information extended only to CMV serostatus. In an earlier analysis, about 87% or about 30%: the productive usage of most TCR beta V segments. Researchers catalogued about 150 TCR beta chains as cytomegalovirus-associated.

The PCR used 60 Vbeta and 13 Jbeta primers. Assay used: immunoSEQ multiplex PCR; TCRdb lists only in-frame clones, some missing. The sample consists of about 120,000 clones, 75% to 90% of them appearing once. The chain combines TRBV7-9 with TRBJ2-7; 8 bases match TRBD1. Sequencing input: PBMCs. The sequence was collected from a male donor in good health and CMV-seronegative. The CDR3: CASSLEGQVAYEQYF. CDR3 sequence (DNA): TGTGCCAGCAGCTTAGAGGGACAGGTAGCCTACGAGCAGTACTTC.